This T cell receptor (beta chain) originates from a study of a mutant IDH1 vaccine in newly diagnosed glioma. Points from the study as a whole: Pseudoprogression appeared unlinked to shifts in leading peripheral T cell clonotypes. Patients showed vaccine-induced immune responses at a rate of 80% to 95%.

Clones were sequenced by immunoSEQ multiplex PCR, and TCRdb holds only the in-frame ones, with some missing. This sample has over 45,000 clones, with less than 80% found just once. Turning to this clone: What it binds is not known.

Specified time point: week 35, safety follow-up. Doses comprised 300 ug of mutant IDH1 20-mer peptide each, plus topical imiquimod. Donors had new WHO grade 3 or 4 IDH1-mutant, ATRX-lost astrocytomas. The sequencing used PBMCs, collected from a glioma patient whose treatment included an IDH1 peptide vaccine. The TCR comes from a man aged 40-55 years with glioma.

This CDR3 reads CASSADRGQETQYF. The DNA for the CDR3 is TGTGCCAGCAGCGCTGACAGGGGGCAAGAGACCCAGTACTTC. The chain combines TRBV9 with TRBJ2-5; 9 bases line up with TRBD1. V shed 3 bases, J shed 2 bases, and the junction held 2 bases outside the gene matches. The CDR3 runs 14 residues. From germline, CDR1 is SGDLS and CDR2 YYNGEE.